A selection of T cell receptor beta chains follows, all from one sample in a study of blood T cell repertoires in COVID-19. This table comes from immunoSEQ multiplex PCR, and its TCRdb copy is limited to in-frame clones, with some not included. The table lists about 180,000 clones, 80% to 90% of them singletons. The material sequenced was peripheral blood. Receptors originate from a man between 45 and 60 years old with active or convalescent COVID-19. Each CDR3 is given with its conserved first and last residue. The D gene is left open where the match is weak. The size entry is marked missing in some rows and otherwise reads once, few, many or a size class.

TRBV12-5,TRBJ1-1,once,TRBD1,CASGTRDRNTEAFF
TRBV3-1/TRBV3-2,TRBJ1-5,.,TRBD1,CASSRQGQDQPQHF
TRBV19,TRBJ1-2,.,TRBD1,CASSRQGTYGYTF
TRBV4-1,TRBJ2-2,.,TRBD1,CASSQNRGVGGELFF
TRBV9,TRBJ2-5,.,.,CASSMGQVGWRKTQYF
TRBV6-5,TRBJ1-1,.,TRBD1,CASRNRGTTEAFF
TRBV18,TRBJ1-5,once,TRBD1,CASSPPPTGGGIGNQPQHF
TRBV10-1,TRBJ1-1,.,.,CASSEVGGAAWVNTEAFF
TRBV29-1,TRBJ1-2,.,TRBD1,CSVAGDRGPYGYTF
TRBV5-4,TRBJ2-5,few,TRBD2,CASSPGLAAQETQYF
TRBV19,TRBJ1-4,.,.,CASSAASGISEKLFF
TRBV30,TRBJ1-4,.,.,CAWSVRGHPNEKLFF
TRBV5-1,TRBJ1-4,once,.,CASSLESATNEKLFF
TRBV4-2,TRBJ1-2,.,.,CASSQEQNSNYGYTF
TRBV6-2/TRBV6-3,TRBJ2-5,.,.,CASSYIPSTEETQYF
TRBV3-1/TRBV3-2,TRBJ1-2,.,TRBD1,CASSLSGTGGSGYTF
TRBV12-3/TRBV12-4,TRBJ2-2,few,TRBD2,CGTGGNAGELFF
TRBV7-3,TRBJ2-3,once,.,CASSPTGTTSTDTQYF
TRBV28,TRBJ2-2,.,.,CASSLLTYTGELFF
TRBV12-5,TRBJ1-4,.,TRBD1,CASGQGVDEKLFF
TRBV7-2,TRBJ1-3,.,.,CASSLLSGAGNTIYF
TRBV29-1,TRBJ2-1,few,TRBD2,CSVETMSSGSYNEQFF
TRBV21-1,TRBJ2-7,.,.,CASSKLEEYSYEQYF
TRBV29-1,TRBJ1-2,.,TRBD1,CSVDGTGGKRGYTF
TRBV28,TRBJ2-7,.,.,CASSPTRGSMSYEQYF
TRBV21-1,TRBJ1-1,few,.,CASSRSPAGTYENTEAFF
TRBV2,TRBJ1-5,.,TRBD1,CASRGQGRGNQPQHF
TRBV5-4,TRBJ2-1,once,.,CASSPGDSYNEQFF
TRBV24-1,TRBJ2-3,.,TRBD2,CATSDAGTSGRGADTQYF
TRBV18,TRBJ2-1,.,TRBD1,CASSFGQGNEQFF
TRBV19,TRBJ2-7,.,.,CASSPSQGSSYEQYF
TRBV10-2,TRBJ2-5,.,.,CASSDFIQETQYF
TRBV10-3,TRBJ2-1,.,TRBD2,CAISDPTSGGAKDEQFF
TRBV6-5,TRBJ2-5,once,.,CASTGYQETQYF
TRBV19,TRBJ2-1,.,TRBD2,CASSFSTSGGPWGEQFF
TRBV11-2,TRBJ2-1,.,.,CASSSPLGVAPYNEQFF
TRBV11-3,TRBJ2-5,.,.,CASSQGYETQYF
TRBV7-9,TRBJ1-1,.,.,CASSLGQGSTEAFF
TRBV5-1,TRBJ2-7,.,TRBD1,CASSTRTGGAEQYF
TRBV11-3,TRBJ2-1,.,.,CASSRDTNEQFF
TRBV28,TRBJ1-4,.,.,CASSEDISIGEKLFF
TRBV11-2,TRBJ1-1,few,.,CASSLNRMNTEAFF
TRBV19,TRBJ2-3,.,.,CASSKGSATDTQYF
TRBV5-1,TRBJ2-7,.,.,CASSREWGDEQYF
TRBV28,TRBJ2-7,.,.,CASKWGGSSYEQYF
TRBV4-3,TRBJ2-2,.,.,CASSQEDRNTGELFF
TRBV6-2/TRBV6-3,TRBJ1-2,.,.,CASSLIGPYGYTF
TRBV9,TRBJ1-3,.,.,CASSVDNSGNTIYF
TRBV27,TRBJ1-4,.,.,CASSPYRTTNEKLFF
TRBV5-4,TRBJ2-5,.,TRBD1,CASSSPGQGVGETQYF
TRBV29-1,TRBJ1-1,once,TRBD1,CSVDRDTEAFF
TRBV6-1,TRBJ1-3,.,.,CASSDGQISGNTIYF
TRBV7-6,TRBJ2-5,.,TRBD2,CASSWGGSQTQYF
TRBV10-2,TRBJ2-7,.,.,CASSETAYEQYF
TRBV6-1,TRBJ1-3,.,.,CASSELGGRVNTIYF
TRBV19,TRBJ2-3,.,TRBD1,CASSTGQGVGTQYF
TRBV19,TRBJ2-3,.,.,CASTLGGASYTDTQYF
TRBV5-1,TRBJ1-6,.,TRBD1,CASSWGTGEKSPLHF
TRBV12-3/TRBV12-4,TRBJ1-5,.,.,CASVQSVRQPQHF